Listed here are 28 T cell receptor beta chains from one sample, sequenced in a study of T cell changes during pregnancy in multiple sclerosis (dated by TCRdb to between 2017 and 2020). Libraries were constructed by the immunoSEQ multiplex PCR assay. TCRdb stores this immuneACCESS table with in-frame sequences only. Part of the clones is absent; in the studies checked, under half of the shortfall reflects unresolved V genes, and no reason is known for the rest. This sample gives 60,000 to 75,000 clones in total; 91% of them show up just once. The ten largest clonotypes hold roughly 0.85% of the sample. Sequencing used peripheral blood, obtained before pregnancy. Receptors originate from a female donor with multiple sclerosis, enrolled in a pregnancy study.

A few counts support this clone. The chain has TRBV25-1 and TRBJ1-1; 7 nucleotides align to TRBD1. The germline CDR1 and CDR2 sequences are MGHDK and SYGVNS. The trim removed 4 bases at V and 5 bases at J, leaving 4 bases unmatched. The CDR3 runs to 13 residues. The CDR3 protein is CASSVTGRTEAFF. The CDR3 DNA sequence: TGTGCCAGCAGTGTGACAGGGAGAACTGAAGCTTTCTTT.

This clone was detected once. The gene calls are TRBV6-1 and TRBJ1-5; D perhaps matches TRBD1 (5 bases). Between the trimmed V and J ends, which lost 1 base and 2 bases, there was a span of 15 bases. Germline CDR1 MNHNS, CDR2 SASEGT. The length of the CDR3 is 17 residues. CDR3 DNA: TGTGCCAGCAGTGAAGGAGGAGGGGAGCCCCGCAATCAGCCCCAGCATTTT. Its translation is CASSEGGGEPRNQPQHF.

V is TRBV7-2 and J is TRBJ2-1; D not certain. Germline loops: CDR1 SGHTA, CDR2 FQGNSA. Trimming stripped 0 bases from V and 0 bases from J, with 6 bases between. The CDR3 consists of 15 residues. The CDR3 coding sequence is TGTGCCAGCAGCTTAGCCTACCCCTCCTACAATGAGCAGTTCTTC. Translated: CASSLAYPSYNEQFF.

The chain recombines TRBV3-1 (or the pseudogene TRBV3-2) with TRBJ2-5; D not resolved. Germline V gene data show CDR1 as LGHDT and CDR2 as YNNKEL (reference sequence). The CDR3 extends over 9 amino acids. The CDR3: CVEEETQYF. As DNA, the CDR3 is TGTGTAGAGGAAGAGACCCAGTACTTC.

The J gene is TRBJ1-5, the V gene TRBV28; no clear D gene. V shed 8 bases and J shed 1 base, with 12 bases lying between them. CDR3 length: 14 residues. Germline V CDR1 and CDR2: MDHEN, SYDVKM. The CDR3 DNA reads TGTGCCAGCGCCGGGGAATTGAGCAATCAGCCCCAGCATTTT. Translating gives CASAGELSNQPQHF.

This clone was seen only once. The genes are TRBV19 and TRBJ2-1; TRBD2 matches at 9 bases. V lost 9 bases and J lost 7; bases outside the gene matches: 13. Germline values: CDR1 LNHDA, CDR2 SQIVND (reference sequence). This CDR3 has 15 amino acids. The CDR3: CASVLSGGPENEQFF. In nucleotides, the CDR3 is TGTGCCAGCGTACTAAGCGGGGGGCCCGAAAATGAGCAGTTCTTC.

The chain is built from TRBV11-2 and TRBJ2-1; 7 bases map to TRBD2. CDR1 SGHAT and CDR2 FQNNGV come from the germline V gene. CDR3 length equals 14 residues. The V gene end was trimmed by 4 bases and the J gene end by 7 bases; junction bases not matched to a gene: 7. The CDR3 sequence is CASSSGVRGNEQFF. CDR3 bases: TGTGCCAGCAGCTCGGGCGTGCGGGGGAATGAGCAGTTCTTC.

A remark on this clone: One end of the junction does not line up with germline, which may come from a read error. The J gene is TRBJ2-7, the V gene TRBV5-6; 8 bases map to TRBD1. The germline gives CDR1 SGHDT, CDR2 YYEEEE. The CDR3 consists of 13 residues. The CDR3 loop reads CASSLVGDRSSNF. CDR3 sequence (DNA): TGTGCCAGCAGCTTGGTAGGGGACAGGTCTTCCAACTTC.

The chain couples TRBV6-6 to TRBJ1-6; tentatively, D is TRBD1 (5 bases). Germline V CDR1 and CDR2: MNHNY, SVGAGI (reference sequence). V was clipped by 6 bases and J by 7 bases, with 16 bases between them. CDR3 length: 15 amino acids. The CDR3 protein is CASRRGGRDNSPLHF. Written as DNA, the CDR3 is TGTGCCAGCAGGAGGGGTGGGAGGGACAATTCACCCCTCCACTTT.

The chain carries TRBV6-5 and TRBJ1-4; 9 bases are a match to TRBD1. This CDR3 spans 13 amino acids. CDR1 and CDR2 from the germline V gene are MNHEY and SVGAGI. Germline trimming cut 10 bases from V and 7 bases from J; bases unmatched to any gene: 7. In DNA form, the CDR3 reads TGTGCCACCCGCGGACAGGGGTTTGAAAAACTGTTTTTT. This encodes CATRGQGFEKLFF.

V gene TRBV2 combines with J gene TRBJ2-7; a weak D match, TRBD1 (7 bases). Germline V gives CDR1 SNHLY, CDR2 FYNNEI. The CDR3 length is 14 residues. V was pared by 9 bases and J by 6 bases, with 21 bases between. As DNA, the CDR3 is TGTGCCAGTCTACCGGGACAGTTGGGAGGCGAGCAGTACTTC. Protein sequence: CASLPGQLGGEQYF.

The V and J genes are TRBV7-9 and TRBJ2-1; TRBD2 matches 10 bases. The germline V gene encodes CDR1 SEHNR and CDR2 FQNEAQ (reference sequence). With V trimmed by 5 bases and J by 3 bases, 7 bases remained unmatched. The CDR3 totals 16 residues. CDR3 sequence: CASSLSSGGVYNEQFF. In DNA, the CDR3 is TGTGCCAGCAGCCTCTCTAGCGGGGGAGTCTACAATGAGCAGTTCTTC.

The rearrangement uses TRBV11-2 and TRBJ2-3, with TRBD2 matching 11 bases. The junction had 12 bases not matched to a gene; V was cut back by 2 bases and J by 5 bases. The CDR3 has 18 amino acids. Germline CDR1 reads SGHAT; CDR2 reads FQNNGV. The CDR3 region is CASSLRSSGGGEEDTQYF. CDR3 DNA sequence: TGTGCCAGCAGCTTACGTAGTAGCGGGGGGGGTGAGGAAGATACGCAGTATTTT. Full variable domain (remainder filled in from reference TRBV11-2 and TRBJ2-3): EAGVAQSPRYKIIEKRQSVAFWCNPISGHATLYWYQQILGQGPKLLIQFQNNGVVDDSQLPKDRFSAERLKGVDSTLKIQPAKLEDSAVYLCASSLRSSGGGEEDTQYFGPGTRLTVL.

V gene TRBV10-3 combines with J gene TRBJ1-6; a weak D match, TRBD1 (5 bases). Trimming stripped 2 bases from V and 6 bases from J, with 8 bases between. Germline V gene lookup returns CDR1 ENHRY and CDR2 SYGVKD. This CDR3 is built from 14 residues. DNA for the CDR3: TGTGCCATCAGTGAGATGGGGGGTAATTCACCCCTCCACTTT. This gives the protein CAISEMGGNSPLHF.

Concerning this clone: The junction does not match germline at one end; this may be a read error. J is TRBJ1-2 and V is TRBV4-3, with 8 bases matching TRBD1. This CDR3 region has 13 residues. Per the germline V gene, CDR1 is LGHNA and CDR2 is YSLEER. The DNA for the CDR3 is TGCGCCAGCAGCCAAGCAGGGGGCTATCGCTACACCTTC. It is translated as CASSQAGGYRYTF.

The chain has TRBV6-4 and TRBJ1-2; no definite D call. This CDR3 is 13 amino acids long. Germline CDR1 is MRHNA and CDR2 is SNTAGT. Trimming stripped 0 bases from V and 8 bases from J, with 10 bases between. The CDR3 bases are TGTGCCAGCAGTGACTCGATCCGGTCGGGCTACACCTTC. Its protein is CASSDSIRSGYTF.

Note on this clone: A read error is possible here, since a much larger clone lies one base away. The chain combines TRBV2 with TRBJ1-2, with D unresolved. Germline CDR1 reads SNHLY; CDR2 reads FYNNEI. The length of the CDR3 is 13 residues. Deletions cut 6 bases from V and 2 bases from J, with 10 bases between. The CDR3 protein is CASREGSNYGYTF. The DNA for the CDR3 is TGTGCCAGCAGGGAGGGCTCCAACTATGGCTACACCTTC.

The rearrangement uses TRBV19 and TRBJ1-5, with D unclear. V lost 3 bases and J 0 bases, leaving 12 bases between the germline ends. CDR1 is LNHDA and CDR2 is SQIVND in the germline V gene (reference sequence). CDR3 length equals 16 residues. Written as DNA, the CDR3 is TGTGCCAGTAGTATCGGGAACGGTTATAGCAATCAGCCCCAGCATTTT. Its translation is CASSIGNGYSNQPQHF.

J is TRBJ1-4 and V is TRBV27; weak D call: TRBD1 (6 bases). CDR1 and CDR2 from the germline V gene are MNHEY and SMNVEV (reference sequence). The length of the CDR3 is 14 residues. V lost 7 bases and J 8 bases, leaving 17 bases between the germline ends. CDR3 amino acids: CASTPWGGAEKLFF. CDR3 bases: TGTGCCAGCACCCCTTGGGGGGGCGCGGAAAAACTGTTTTTT. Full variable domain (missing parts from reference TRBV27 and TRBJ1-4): EAQVTQNPRYLITVTGKKLTVTCSQNMNHEYMSWYRQDPGLGLRQIYYSMNVEVTDKGDVPEGYKVSRKEKRNFPLILESPSPNQTSLYFCASTPWGGAEKLFFGSGTQLSVL.

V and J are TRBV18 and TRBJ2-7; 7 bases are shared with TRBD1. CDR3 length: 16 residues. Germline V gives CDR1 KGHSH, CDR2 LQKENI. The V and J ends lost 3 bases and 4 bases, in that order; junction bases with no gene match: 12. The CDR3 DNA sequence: TGTGCCAGCTCACCCCTGGGGCAGGGGGATTTGTACGAGCAGTACTTC. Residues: CASSPLGQGDLYEQYF.

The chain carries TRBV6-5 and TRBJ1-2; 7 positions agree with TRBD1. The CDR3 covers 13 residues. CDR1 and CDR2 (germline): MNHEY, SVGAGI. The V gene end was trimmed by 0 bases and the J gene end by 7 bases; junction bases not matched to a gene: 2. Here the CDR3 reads CASSYSTGSGYTF. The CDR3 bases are TGTGCCAGCAGTTACTCGACAGGGAGTGGCTACACCTTC.

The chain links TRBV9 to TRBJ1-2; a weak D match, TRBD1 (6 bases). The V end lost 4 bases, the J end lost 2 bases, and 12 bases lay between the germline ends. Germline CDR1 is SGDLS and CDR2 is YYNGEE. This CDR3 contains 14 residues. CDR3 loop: CASSPGTRNYGYTF. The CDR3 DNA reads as TGTGCCAGCAGCCCTGGGACACGGAACTATGGCTACACCTTC.

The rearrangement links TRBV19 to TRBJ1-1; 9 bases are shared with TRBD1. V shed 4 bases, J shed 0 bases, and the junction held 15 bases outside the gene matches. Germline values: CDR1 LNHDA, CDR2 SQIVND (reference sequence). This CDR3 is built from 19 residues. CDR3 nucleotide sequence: TGTGCCAGTAGTAAGATACAGGGGGCCGGAGGGCGTATGAACACTGAAGCTTTCTTT. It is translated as CASSKIQGAGGRMNTEAFF.

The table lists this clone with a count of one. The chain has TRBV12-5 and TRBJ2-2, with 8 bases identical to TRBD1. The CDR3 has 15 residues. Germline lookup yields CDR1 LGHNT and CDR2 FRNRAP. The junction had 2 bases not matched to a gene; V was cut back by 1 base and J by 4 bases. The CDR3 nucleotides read TGTGCTAGTGGTTTGGGACAGGGGTCCACCGGGGAGCTGTTTTTT. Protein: CASGLGQGSTGELFF.

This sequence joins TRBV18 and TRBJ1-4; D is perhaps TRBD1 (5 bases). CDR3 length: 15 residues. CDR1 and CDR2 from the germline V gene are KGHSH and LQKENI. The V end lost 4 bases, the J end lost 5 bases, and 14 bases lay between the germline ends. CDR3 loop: CASSLPGLINEKLFF. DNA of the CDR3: TGTGCCAGCTCACTGCCGGGACTTATAAATGAAAAACTGTTTTTT.

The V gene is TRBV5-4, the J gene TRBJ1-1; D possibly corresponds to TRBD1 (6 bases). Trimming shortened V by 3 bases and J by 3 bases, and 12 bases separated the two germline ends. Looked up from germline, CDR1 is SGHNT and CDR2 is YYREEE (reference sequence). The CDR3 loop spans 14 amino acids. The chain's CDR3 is CASSSGAGDTEAFF. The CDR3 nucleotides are TGTGCCAGCAGCTCAGGGGCGGGGGACACTGAAGCTTTCTTT.

CDR3 residues: CAIRPGQGMGYEQYF. The CDR3 DNA reads as TGTGCCATCAGGCCGGGACAGGGGATGGGCTACGAGCAGTACTTC. V usage is TRBV10-3 and J usage is TRBJ2-7; 10 bases map to TRBD1. The V segment lost 6 bases and the J segment 3 bases; nucleotides outside the gene matches: 8. Germline CDR1 is ENHRY and CDR2 is SYGVKD. The CDR3 sequence is 15 residues long.

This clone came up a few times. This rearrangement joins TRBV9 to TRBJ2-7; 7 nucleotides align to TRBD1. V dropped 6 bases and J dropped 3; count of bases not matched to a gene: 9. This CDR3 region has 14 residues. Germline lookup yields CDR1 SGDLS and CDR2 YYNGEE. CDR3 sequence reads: CASTPGTANYEQYF. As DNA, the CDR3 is TGTGCCAGCACCCCCGGGACAGCCAACTACGAGCAGTACTTC. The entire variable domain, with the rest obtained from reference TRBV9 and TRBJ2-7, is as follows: DSGVTQTPKHLITATGQRVTLRCSPRSGDLSVYWYQQSLDQGLQFLIQYYNGEERAKGNILERFSAQQFPDLHSELNLSSLELGDSALYFCASTPGTANYEQYFGPGTRLTVT.